The 15 T cell receptor beta chains in this list originate from one sample, sequenced in a study of blood T cell dynamics during melanoma immunotherapy. The sample's time point: week 3, after first cycle of checkpoint inhibitor. Method: immunoSEQ multiplex PCR; TCRdb's copy keeps in-frame clones and lacks some. The sample lists thousands of clones; about 85% were seen once. Source: blood, taken from a patient treated with checkpoint blockade. The receptors derive from a human donor with melanoma.

The chain joins TRBV30 to TRBJ2-3; D is possibly TRBD1 or TRBD2 (5 bases each). Germline CDR1 and CDR2: GTSNPN and SVGIG (reference sequence). V lost 1 base to trimming and J lost 6 bases, with 20 bases between them. The CDR3 has 16 residues. DNA of the CDR3: TGTGCCTGGAGTGCCCCGAGCCAGGGAGTAGGGGATACGCAGTATTTT. Translating gives CAWSAPSQGVGDTQYF.

The chain links TRBV4-1 to TRBJ2-2, with a weak D call TRBD2 (6 bases). Germline CDR1 is MGHRA and CDR2 is YSYEKL. The CDR3 covers 16 residues. Trimming took 0 bases from V and 0 from J, leaving 8 bases between them. The CDR3 loop reads CASSQDVAANTGELFF. The CDR3 bases are TGCGCCAGCAGCCAAGATGTAGCGGCGAACACCGGGGAGCTGTTTTTT.

The CDR3 is CASSMDSRTDTQYF. CDR3 DNA: TGTGCCAGCAGCATGGACAGCCGCACAGATACGCAGTATTTT. The chain combines TRBV5-6 with TRBJ2-3; maybe TRBD1 (6 bases). The germline V gene has CDR1 SGHDT and CDR2 YYEEEE. The CDR3 extends over 14 amino acids. The germline V and J ends were trimmed by 4 bases and 1 base, with 10 bases remaining between them.

The V and J genes are TRBV4-1 and TRBJ2-1; D unresolved. This CDR3 has 11 amino acids. Germline V gene lookup returns CDR1 MGHRA and CDR2 YSYEKL. V gave up 6 bases and J gave up 3 bases, with 3 bases separating them. DNA for the CDR3: TGCGCCAGCAGAAACTACAATGAGCAGTTCTTC. This translates into CASRNYNEQFF.

The chain carries TRBV11-2 and TRBJ2-7, with D maybe TRBD1 (5 bases). The CDR3 spans 16 residues. Germline CDR1 and CDR2: SGHAT and FQNNGV. Trimming took 1 base from V and 6 from J, leaving 19 bases between them. The CDR3 DNA reads TGTGCCAGCAGCTTAGGTGGGGCCGCGACCTTCTTCGAGCAGTACTTC. Translation: CASSLGGAATFFEQYF.

This chain uses TRBV5-6 with TRBJ2-3; 13 nucleotides match TRBD2. The CDR3 extends over 17 amino acids. The germline V gene has CDR1 SGHDT and CDR2 YYEEEE. J gave up 6 bases and V 4 bases, and 11 bases lay outside the gene matches. The CDR3 DNA follows: TGTGCCAGCAGCGGCAGACTAGCGGGGGGTGGTTCGGATACGCAGTATTTT. It encodes CASSGRLAGGGSDTQYF.

The chain uses TRBV2 and TRBJ2-5; the D gene is possibly TRBD1 (6 bases). There are 13 residues in the CDR3. Germline loops: CDR1 SNHLY, CDR2 FYNNEI. Trimming stripped 7 bases from V and 1 base from J, with 10 bases between. The CDR3 loop is CASMRDTQETQYF. In DNA, the CDR3 is TGTGCCAGCATGAGGGACACCCAAGAGACCCAGTACTTC.

V usage is TRBV7-6 and J usage is TRBJ1-1, with 7 nucleotides matching TRBD1. The ends lost 2 bases at V and 1 base at J; junction bases unmatched: 4. Germline loops: CDR1 SGHVS, CDR2 FNYEAQ. This CDR3 comprises 15 residues. The CDR3: CASSLTTGTNTEAFF. The CDR3 nucleotides read TGTGCCAGCAGCTTAACGACAGGGACGAACACTGAAGCTTTCTTT.

The CDR3 sequence is CASRGDRLSNQPQHF. The CDR3 region has the DNA TGTGCCAGCAGGGGGGACAGGCTGAGCAATCAGCCCCAGCATTTT. The rearrangement joins TRBV2 to TRBJ1-5; TRBD1 agrees at 8 bases. J was trimmed by 1 base and V by 6 bases; bases with no gene match: 5. The CDR3 spans 15 residues. Looked up from germline, CDR1 is SNHLY and CDR2 is FYNNEI.

The genes are TRBV5-4 and TRBJ1-2, with D tentatively TRBD1 (6 bases). This CDR3 region has 15 residues. Trimming cost V 4 bases and J 7 bases, with 20 bases left between them. Germline CDR1 is SGHNT and CDR2 is YYREEE (reference sequence). CDR3 in amino acids: CASSPSGGPSSGYTF. The DNA of the CDR3 is TGTGCCAGCAGCCCTAGCGGGGGCCCCTCCTCTGGCTACACCTTC.

The chain has TRBV29-1 and TRBJ2-1, with 7 bases fitting TRBD1. From germline, CDR1 is SQVTM and CDR2 ANQGSEA. CDR3 size: 13 residues. After removal of 4 bases from V and 4 bases from J, the junction contained 4 bases not matched to a gene. The CDR3 loop is CSVGTGGYNEQFF. The DNA for the CDR3 is TGCAGCGTTGGGACAGGAGGATACAATGAGCAGTTCTTC.

This clone showed up just a few times. This chain joins TRBV5-1 and TRBJ1-6; the D is unclear. This CDR3 spans 12 amino acids. Germline V gene data show CDR1 as SGHRS and CDR2 as YFSETQ. Between the trimmed V and J ends, which lost 0 bases and 14 bases, there was a span of 9 bases. In DNA form, the CDR3 reads TGCGCCAGCAGCTTGGACGGGGTATCCCTCCACTTT. Protein: CASSLDGVSLHF.

The chain uses TRBV18 and TRBJ2-5; possibly TRBD2 for D (6 bases). This CDR3 is built from 16 residues. V lost 3 bases and J lost 4, with 18 bases in between. Germline V gene lookup returns CDR1 KGHSH and CDR2 LQKENI. The chain's CDR3 is CASSPALTVGGETQYF. The CDR3 nucleotides read TGTGCCAGCTCACCCGCTTTGACGGTGGGGGGAGAGACCCAGTACTTC.

This chain links TRBV19 with TRBJ2-1, with TRBD1 matching 9 bases. The CDR3 consists of 16 residues. Per the germline V gene, CDR1 is LNHDA and CDR2 is SQIVND (reference sequence). The trim removed 5 bases at V and 1 base at J, leaving 6 bases unmatched. CDR3 region: CASSPRTGESYNEQFF. CDR3 sequence (DNA): TGTGCCAGTAGTCCCCGGACAGGGGAGTCCTACAATGAGCAGTTCTTC.

This clone was found once. DNA for the CDR3: TGCGCCAGCAGCTTGAGGGACAGGGGGCGAGGTGAGCAGTTCTTC. Translation: CASSLRDRGRGEQFF. This chain links TRBV5-1 with TRBJ2-1; 12 nucleotides line up with TRBD1. Looked up from germline, CDR1 is SGHRS and CDR2 is YFSETQ. The CDR3 totals 15 residues. Trimming at V came to 1 base and at J to 9 bases, leaving 5 bases not matched to a gene.